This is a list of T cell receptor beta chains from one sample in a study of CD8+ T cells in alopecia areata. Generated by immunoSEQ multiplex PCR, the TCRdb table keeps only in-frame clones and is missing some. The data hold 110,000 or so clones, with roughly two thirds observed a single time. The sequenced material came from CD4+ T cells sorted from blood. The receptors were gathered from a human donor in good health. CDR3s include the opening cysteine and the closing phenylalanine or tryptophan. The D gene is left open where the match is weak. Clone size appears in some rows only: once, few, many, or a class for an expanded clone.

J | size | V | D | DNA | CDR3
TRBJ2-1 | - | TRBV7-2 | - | TGTGCCAGCAGTCGGAGGACACCAGGGTTCAATGAGCAGTTCTTC | CASSRRTPGFNEQFF
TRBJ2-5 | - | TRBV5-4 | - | TGTGCCAGCAGCTCGGGGGTCGGGACCCAGTACTTC | CASSSGVGTQYF
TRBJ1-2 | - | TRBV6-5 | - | TGTGCCAGCAACAACAAGGGGCCCCATGGCTACACCTTC | CASNNKGPHGYTF
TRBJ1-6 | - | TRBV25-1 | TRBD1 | TGTGCCAGCAGCCGGGGACAGGGGGATAATTCACCCCTCCACTTT | CASSRGQGDNSPLHF
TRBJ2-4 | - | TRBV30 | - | TGTGCCTGGGAACCAAGGGGGGCCAAAAACATTCAGTACTTC | CAWEPRGAKNIQYF
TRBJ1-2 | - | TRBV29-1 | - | TGCAGCGTCCACTCCGGGGCGAAAGACAACTATGGCTACACCTTC | CSVHSGAKDNYGYTF
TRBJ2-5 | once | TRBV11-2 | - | TGTGCCAGCACCCAATCGGTCCAGGGTGGGATCGAGACCCAGTACTTC | CASTQSVQGGIETQYF
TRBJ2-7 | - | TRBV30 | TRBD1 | TGTGCCTCCTCCTGGGACAGGGCCTACGAGCAGTACTTC | CASSWDRAYEQYF
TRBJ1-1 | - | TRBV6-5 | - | TGTGCCAGCAGTCCTGGACCGAACACTGAAGCTTTCTTT | CASSPGPNTEAFF
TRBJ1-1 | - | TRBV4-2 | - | TGTGCCAGCAGGACAAGGAACACTGAAGCTTTCTTT | CASRTRNTEAFF
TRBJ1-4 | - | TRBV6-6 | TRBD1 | TGTGCCAGCAGAGCAGGGGGTTCGGATGAAAAACTGTTTTTT | CASRAGGSDEKLFF